The sample holds many counts of the clone carrying this TCR beta chain. Its cognate antigen is unknown. V shed 3 bases and J shed 1 base, with 3 bases lying between them. The CDR3 is made up of 12 amino acids. The entry originates in a study of lung T cells in sarcoidosis with Löfgren's syndrome. Regarding the study as a whole: Multiple Löfgren's syndrome patients reportedly shared TRAV12-1 and TRBV2 CDR3 motifs, suggesting public CD4+ TCRs. Versus controls, Löfgren's syndrome patients reportedly showed TRAV12-1 and TRBV2 as most expanded. These T cells were suggested, not shown, to recognize a putative antigen.

TCRdb re-called the reads with MiXCR, one entry per CDR3 protein. The sample lists more than 6,500 distinct CDR3 sequences; over 20% were seen once. This chain links TRBV12-3 or TRBV12-4 with TRBJ1-1; D remains unclear. The source material was CD4+ T cells from bronchoalveolar lavage fluid. The receptor was isolated from a human donor with sarcoidosis (Löfgren's syndrome or another form), or a control subject (not recorded which). CDR3 DNA sequence: TGTGCCAGCAGTTTTTGGAACACTGAAGCTTTCTTT. It codes for CASSFWNTEAFF.